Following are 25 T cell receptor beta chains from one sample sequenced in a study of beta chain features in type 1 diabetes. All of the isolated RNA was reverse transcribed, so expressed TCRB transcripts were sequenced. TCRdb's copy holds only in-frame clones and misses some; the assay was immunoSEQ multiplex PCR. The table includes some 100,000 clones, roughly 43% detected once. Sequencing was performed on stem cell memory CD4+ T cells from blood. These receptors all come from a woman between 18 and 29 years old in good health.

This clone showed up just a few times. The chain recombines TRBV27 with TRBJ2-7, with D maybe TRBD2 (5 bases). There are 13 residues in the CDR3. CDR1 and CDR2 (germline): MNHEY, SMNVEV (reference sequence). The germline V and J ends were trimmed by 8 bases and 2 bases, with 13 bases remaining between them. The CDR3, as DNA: TGTGCCAGCCGTAGGACTGACGCCTACGAGCAGTACTTC. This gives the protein CASRRTDAYEQYF.

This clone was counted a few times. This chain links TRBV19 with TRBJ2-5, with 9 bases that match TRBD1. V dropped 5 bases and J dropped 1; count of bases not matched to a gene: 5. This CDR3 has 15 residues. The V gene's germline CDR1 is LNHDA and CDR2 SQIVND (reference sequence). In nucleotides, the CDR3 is TGTGCCAGTAGTCTTCTGACAGGGGGCCAAGAGACCCAGTACTTC. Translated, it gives CASSLLTGGQETQYF.

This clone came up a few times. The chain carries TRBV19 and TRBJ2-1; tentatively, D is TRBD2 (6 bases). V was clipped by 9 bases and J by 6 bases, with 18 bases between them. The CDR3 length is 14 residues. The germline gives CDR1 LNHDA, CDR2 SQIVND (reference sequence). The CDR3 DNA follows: TGTGCCAGCGGGAGTATGGGAACAGGCAATGAGCAGTTCTTC. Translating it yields CASGSMGTGNEQFF.

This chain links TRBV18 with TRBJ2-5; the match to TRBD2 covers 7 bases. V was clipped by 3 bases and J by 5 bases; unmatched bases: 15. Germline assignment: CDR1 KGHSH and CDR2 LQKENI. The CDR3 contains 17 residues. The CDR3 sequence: CASSPPNYAGVEETQYF. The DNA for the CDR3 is TGTGCCAGCTCACCGCCCAACTATGCGGGAGTGGAGGAGACCCAGTACTTC.

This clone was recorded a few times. DNA of the CDR3: TGTGCCAGTAGTCTACGACACAAACCACTTTCCTACGAGCAGTACTTC. This gives the protein CASSLRHKPLSYEQYF. V and J are TRBV19 and TRBJ2-7; D not certain. V lost 5 bases to trimming and J lost 1 base, with 18 bases between them. The germline CDR1 and CDR2 sequences are LNHDA and SQIVND (reference sequence). This CDR3 is 16 amino acids long.

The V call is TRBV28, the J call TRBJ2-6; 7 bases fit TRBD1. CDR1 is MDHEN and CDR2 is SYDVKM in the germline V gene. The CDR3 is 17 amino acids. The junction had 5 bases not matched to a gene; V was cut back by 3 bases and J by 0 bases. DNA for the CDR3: TGTGCCAGCAGTTTGCAGGACAGGACCTCTGGGGCCAACGTCCTGACTTTC. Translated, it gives CASSLQDRTSGANVLTF.

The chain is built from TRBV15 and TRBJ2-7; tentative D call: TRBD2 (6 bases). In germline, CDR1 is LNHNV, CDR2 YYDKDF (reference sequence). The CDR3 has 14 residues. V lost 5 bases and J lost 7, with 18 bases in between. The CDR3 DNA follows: TGTGCCACCAGCGGTTACCGGGACTCCCGTGAGCAGTACTTC. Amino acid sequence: CATSGYRDSREQYF.

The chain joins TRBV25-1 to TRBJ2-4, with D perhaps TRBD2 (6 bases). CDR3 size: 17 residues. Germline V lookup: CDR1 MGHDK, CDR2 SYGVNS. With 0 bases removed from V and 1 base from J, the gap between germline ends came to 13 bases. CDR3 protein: CASSEYPGREAKNIQYF. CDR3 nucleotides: TGTGCCAGCAGTGAATATCCGGGACGGGAGGCCAAAAACATTCAGTACTTC.

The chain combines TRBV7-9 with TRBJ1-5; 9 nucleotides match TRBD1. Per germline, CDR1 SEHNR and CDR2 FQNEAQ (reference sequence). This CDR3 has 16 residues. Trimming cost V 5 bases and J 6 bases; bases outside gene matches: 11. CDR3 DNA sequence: TGTGCCAGCAGCCCCCGGGGGGACAGGGAACGTCAGCCCCAGCATTTT. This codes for CASSPRGDRERQPQHF. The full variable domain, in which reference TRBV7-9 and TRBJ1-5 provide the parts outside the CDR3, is DTGVSQNPRHKITKRGQNVTFRCDPISEHNRLYWYRQTLGQGPEFLTYFQNEAQLEKSRLLSDRFSAERPKGSFSTLEIQRTEQGDSAMYLCASSPRGDRERQPQHFGDGTRLSIL.

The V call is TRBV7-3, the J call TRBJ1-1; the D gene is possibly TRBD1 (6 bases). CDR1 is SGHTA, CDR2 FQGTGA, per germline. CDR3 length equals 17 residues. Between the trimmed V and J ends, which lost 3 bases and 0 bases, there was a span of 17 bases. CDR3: CASSFTGTPILNTEAFF. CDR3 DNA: TGTGCCAGCAGCTTTACCGGGACACCGATATTGAACACTGAAGCTTTCTTT.

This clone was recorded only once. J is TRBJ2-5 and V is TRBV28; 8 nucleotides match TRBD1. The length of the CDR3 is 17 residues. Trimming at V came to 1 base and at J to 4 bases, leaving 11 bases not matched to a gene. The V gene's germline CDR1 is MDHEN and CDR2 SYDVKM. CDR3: CASSLSGQGAFRETQYF. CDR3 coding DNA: TGTGCCAGCAGTTTATCTGGGCAGGGGGCCTTTAGAGAGACCCAGTACTTC. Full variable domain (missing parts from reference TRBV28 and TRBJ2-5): DVKVTQSSRYLVKRTGEKVFLECVQDMDHENMFWYRQDPGLGLRLIYFSYDVKMKEKGDIPEGYSVSREKKERFSLILESASTNQTSMYLCASSLSGQGAFRETQYFGPGTRLLVL.

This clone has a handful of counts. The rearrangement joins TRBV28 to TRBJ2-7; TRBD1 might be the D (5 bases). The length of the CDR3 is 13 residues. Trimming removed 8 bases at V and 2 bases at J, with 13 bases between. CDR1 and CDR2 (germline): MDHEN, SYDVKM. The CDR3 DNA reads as TGTGCCAGCCAGGGCCCAGGAACCTACGAGCAGTACTTC. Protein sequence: CASQGPGTYEQYF.

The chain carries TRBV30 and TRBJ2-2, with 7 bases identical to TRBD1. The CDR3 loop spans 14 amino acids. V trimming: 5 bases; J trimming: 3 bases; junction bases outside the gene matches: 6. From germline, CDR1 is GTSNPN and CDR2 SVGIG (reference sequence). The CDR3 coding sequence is TGTGCCTGGGGAGGACAGGCGGACACCGGGGAGCTGTTTTTT. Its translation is CAWGGQADTGELFF. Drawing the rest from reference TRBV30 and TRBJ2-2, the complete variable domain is SQTIHQWPATLVQPVGSPLSLECTVEGTSNPNLYWYRQAAGRGLQLLFYSVGIGQISSEVPQNLSASRPQDRQFILSSKKLLLSDSGFYLCAWGGQADTGELFFGEGSRLTVL.

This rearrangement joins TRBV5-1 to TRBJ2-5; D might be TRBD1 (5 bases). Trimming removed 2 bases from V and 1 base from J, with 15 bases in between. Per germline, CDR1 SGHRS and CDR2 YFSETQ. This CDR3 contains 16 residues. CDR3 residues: CASSFLKGRLQETQYF. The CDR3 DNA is TGCGCCAGCAGCTTTCTAAAGGGGCGCCTCCAAGAGACCCAGTACTTC.

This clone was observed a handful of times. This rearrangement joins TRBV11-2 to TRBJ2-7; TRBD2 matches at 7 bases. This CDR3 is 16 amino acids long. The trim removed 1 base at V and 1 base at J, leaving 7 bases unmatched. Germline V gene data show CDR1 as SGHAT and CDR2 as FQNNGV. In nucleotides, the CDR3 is TGTGCCAGCAGCTTAGCTTTGTCTAGCGGTTCCTACGAGCAGTACTTC. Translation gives CASSLALSSGSYEQYF.

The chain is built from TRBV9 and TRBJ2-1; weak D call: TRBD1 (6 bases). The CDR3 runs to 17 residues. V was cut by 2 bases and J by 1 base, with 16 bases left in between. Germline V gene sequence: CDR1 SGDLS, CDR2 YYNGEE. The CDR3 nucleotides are TGTGCCAGCAGCGTCTACCCCGGGACACAATCCTACAATGAGCAGTTCTTC. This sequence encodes CASSVYPGTQSYNEQFF.

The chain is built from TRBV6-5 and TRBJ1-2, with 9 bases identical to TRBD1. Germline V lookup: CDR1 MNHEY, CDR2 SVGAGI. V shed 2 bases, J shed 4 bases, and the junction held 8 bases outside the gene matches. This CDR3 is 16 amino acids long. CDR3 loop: CASSYKSGTGFYGYTF. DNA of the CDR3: TGTGCCAGCAGTTACAAATCCGGGACAGGGTTCTATGGCTACACCTTC.

As DNA, the CDR3 is TGTGCCAGCAGCCCAGGGCCTAATGAGCAGTTCTTC. This gives the protein CASSPGPNEQFF. The chain links TRBV9 to TRBJ2-1, with TRBD1 as a possible D gene (5 bases). Germline V gene sequence: CDR1 SGDLS, CDR2 YYNGEE. Trimming pared 4 bases from V and 7 bases from J, leaving 9 bases between. CDR3 length equals 12 residues.

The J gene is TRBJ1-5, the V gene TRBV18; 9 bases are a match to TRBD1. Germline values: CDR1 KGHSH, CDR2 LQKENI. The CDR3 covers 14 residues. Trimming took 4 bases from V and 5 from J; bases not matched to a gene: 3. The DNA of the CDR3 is TGTGCCAGCTCACGACAGGGGGGGGATCAGCCCCAGCATTTT. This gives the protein CASSRQGGDQPQHF. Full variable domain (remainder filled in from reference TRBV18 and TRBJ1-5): NAGVMQNPRHLVRRRGQEARLRCSPMKGHSHVYWYRQLPEEGLKFMVYLQKENIIDESGMPKERFSAEFPKEGPSILRIQQVVRGDSAAYFCASSRQGGDQPQHFGDGTRLSIL.

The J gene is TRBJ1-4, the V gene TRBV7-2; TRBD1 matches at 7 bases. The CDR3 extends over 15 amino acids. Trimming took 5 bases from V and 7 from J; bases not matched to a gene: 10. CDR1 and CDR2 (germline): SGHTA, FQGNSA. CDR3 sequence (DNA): TGTGCCAGCAGCCCCCGACAGGGTACAAGTGAAAAACTGTTTTTT. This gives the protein CASSPRQGTSEKLFF.

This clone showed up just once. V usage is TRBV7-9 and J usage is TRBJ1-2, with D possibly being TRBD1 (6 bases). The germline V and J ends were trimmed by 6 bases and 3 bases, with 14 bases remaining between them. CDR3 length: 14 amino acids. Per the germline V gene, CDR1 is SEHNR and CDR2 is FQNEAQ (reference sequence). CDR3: CASRPQQGYYGYTF. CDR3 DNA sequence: TGTGCCAGCAGACCACAACAGGGATACTATGGCTACACCTTC.

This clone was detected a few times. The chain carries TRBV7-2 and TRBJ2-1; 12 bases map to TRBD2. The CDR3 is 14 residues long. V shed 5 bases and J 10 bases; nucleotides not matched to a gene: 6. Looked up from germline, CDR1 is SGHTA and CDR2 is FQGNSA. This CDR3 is CASSPRGLAGEQFF. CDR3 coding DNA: TGTGCCAGCAGCCCACGCGGACTAGCGGGGGAGCAGTTCTTC.

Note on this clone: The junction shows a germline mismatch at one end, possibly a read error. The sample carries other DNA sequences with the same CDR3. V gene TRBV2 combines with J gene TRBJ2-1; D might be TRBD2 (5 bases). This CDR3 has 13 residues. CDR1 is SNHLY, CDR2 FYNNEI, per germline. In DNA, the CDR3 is TGCGCCAGCAGTCGAACGGGGTCCCATGAGCAGTTCTTC. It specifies CASSRTGSHEQFF.

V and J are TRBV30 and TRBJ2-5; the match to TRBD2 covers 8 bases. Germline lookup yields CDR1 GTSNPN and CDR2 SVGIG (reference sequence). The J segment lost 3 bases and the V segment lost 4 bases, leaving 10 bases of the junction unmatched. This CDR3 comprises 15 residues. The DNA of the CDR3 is TGTGCCTGGATGGGCCCGGGAGCGGGGGAAGAGACCCAGTACTTC. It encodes CAWMGPGAGEETQYF.

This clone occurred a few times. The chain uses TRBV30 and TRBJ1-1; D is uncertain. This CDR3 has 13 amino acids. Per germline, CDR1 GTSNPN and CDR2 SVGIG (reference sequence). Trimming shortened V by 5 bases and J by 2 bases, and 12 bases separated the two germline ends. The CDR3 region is CAWAAGANTEAFF. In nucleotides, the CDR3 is TGTGCCTGGGCCGCAGGCGCTAACACTGAAGCTTTCTTT. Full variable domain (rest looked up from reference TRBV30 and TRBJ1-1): SQTIHQWPATLVQPVGSPLSLECTVEGTSNPNLYWYRQAAGRGLQLLFYSVGIGQISSEVPQNLSASRPQDRQFILSSKKLLLSDSGFYLCAWAAGANTEAFFGQGTRLTVV.